The source of this T cell receptor beta chain is a study of control samples from healthy donors and cancer patients. TCRdb's copy holds only in-frame clones and misses some; the assay was immunoSEQ multiplex PCR. Altogether about 120,000 clones are present, about 91% being singletons, with the ten largest covering approximately 3.5%. V was shortened by 6 bases and J by 2 bases, with 14 bases between the two germline ends. Per the germline V gene, CDR1 is MNHEY and CDR2 is SVGAGI. CDR3 size: 15 residues. The gene calls are TRBV6-5 and TRBJ1-3; maybe TRBD1 (5 bases). The source is a man aged 35 to 55 in good health. The sequencing input was blood. The CDR3 spells CASRGWAGTGNTIYF. The CDR3 DNA reads as TGTGCCAGCAGGGGGTGGGCAGGGACTGGAAACACCATATATTTT.